This T cell receptor beta chain stems from a study of T cell responses to AZD1222 COVID-19 vaccine. Study-wide context: Samples with a second dose at about 4 or about 12 weeks were pooled together.

Method: immunoSEQ multiplex PCR; TCRdb's copy keeps in-frame clones and lacks some. The table lists 95,000 to 150,000 clones, about 88% of them singletons. Note on this clone: Its antigen is still unknown.

Study-level points and caveats: Only a handful of AZD1222 recipients tested seropositive at baseline.

CDR1 LGHDT and CDR2 YNNKEL come from the germline V gene (reference sequence). The CDR3 is made up of 12 amino acids. The V and J ends lost 4 bases and 4 bases respectively, with 4 bases between them. The source material was peripheral blood, sampled on day 0 of AZD1222 vaccination. V usage is TRBV3-1 (or the pseudogene TRBV3-2) and J usage is TRBJ2-2; D is undetermined. The origin of this receptor is an adult in good health. CDR3 residues: CASSPGTGELFF. Written as DNA, the CDR3 is TGTGCCAGCAGCCCGGGCACCGGGGAGCTGTTTTTT.